A selection of T cell receptor beta chains follows, all from one sample in a study of blood T cells in healthy people across ages. MiXCR, applied by TCRdb to the 5' RACE reads, yields one record per CDR3 protein. The sample holds fewer than 900,000 distinct CDR3 sequences, approximately 49% seen once. Sequencing was carried out using blood. The receptors come from a woman aged 55-69 years in good health. CDR3s include the opening cysteine and the closing phenylalanine or tryptophan. D genes are given only for firm matches. Size is omitted from some rows. Given values are once, few, many or a class for expanded clones.

d_gene: TRBD2
j_gene: TRBJ2-1
abundance: NA
v_gene: TRBV20-1
CDR3nt: TGCAGCGGACGACTAGCGGTTGACAATGAGCAGTTCTTC
CDR3aa: CSGRLAVDNEQFF

d_gene: NA
j_gene: TRBJ1-1
abundance: NA
v_gene: TRBV7-2
CDR3nt: TGTGCCAGCAGCCAGTTAGATCGACGGGGGACCACTGAAGCTTTCTTT
CDR3aa: CASSQLDRRGTTEAFF

d_gene: TRBD1
j_gene: TRBJ1-1
abundance: few
v_gene: TRBV18
CDR3nt: TGTGCCAGCTCACGACAGGGTGACACTGAAGCTTTCTTT
CDR3aa: CASSRQGDTEAFF

d_gene: NA
j_gene: TRBJ2-1
abundance: NA
v_gene: TRBV5-6
CDR3nt: TGTGCCAGCAGCTTCCGGACTATCTCCTACAATGAGCAGTTCTTC
CDR3aa: CASSFRTISYNEQFF

d_gene: NA
j_gene: TRBJ1-2
abundance: once
v_gene: TRBV12-3/TRBV12-4
CDR3nt: TGTGCCAGCACCAATTGGGGGAGTGGGCCTGGCTACACCTTC
CDR3aa: CASTNWGSGPGYTF

d_gene: TRBD2
j_gene: TRBJ2-7
abundance: NA
v_gene: TRBV29-1
CDR3nt: TGCAGCCTTCGAAAGGGATCAGTAGGTCTAGCGGGAGAGAACGAGCAGTACTTC
CDR3aa: CSLRKGSVGLAGENEQYF

d_gene: TRBD2
j_gene: TRBJ2-1
abundance: few
v_gene: TRBV3-1
CDR3nt: TGTGCCAGCAGCCTATTGCCGGGACTAGCGGGAGTACTGCAGTTCTTC
CDR3aa: CASSLLPGLAGVLQFF

d_gene: NA
j_gene: TRBJ2-7
abundance: NA
v_gene: TRBV4-2
CDR3nt: TGTGCCAGCAGCCCTGCGGGACTTGTATACGAGCAGTACTTC
CDR3aa: CASSPAGLVYEQYF

d_gene: NA
j_gene: TRBJ2-3
abundance: NA
v_gene: TRBV20-1
CDR3nt: TGCAGTGCTAGAGATTCCAGCGGACTTTCGGATACGCAGTATTTT
CDR3aa: CSARDSSGLSDTQYF

d_gene: NA
j_gene: TRBJ2-5
abundance: few
v_gene: TRBV7-2
CDR3nt: TGTGCCAGCAGCTTAACCTCGGGGGCAGGGGGAGAGACCCAGTACTTC
CDR3aa: CASSLTSGAGGETQYF

d_gene: NA
j_gene: TRBJ1-2
abundance: few
v_gene: TRBV29-1
CDR3nt: TGCAGCGTTGATGGGCAGGGAGGTGATGGCTACACCTTC
CDR3aa: CSVDGQGGDGYTF

d_gene: NA
j_gene: TRBJ1-2
abundance: few
v_gene: TRBV7-3
CDR3nt: TGTGCCAGCAGCTTAAGCCCGGGAACAGGAAACTATGGCTACACCTTC
CDR3aa: CASSLSPGTGNYGYTF

d_gene: NA
j_gene: TRBJ2-4
abundance: NA
v_gene: TRBV7-2
CDR3nt: TGTGCCAGCAGCTTAATAGGAACCGTGCAGTACTTC
CDR3aa: CASSLIGTVQYF

d_gene: TRBD1
j_gene: TRBJ1-1
abundance: few
v_gene: TRBV12-3/TRBV12-4
CDR3nt: TGTGCCAGCAACCCACGGGGACAGATTAACACTGAAGCTTTCTTT
CDR3aa: CASNPRGQINTEAFF

d_gene: TRBD2
j_gene: TRBJ2-5
abundance: NA
v_gene: TRBV5-1
CDR3nt: TGCGCCAGCAGTCTTAGCGGGAGTCCTCAATACAATGAGCAGTACTTC
CDR3aa: CASSLSGSPQYNEQYF

d_gene: NA
j_gene: TRBJ2-2
abundance: NA
v_gene: TRBV12-3/TRBV12-4
CDR3nt: TGTGCCAGCACTCCAGGGTTGCCCTACAACACCGGGGAGCTGTTTTTT
CDR3aa: CASTPGLPYNTGELFF

d_gene: NA
j_gene: TRBJ1-2
abundance: NA
v_gene: TRBV3-1
CDR3nt: TGTGCCAGCAGCCAAGATATGAAGCCACACTATGGCTACACCTTC
CDR3aa: CASSQDMKPHYGYTF

d_gene: NA
j_gene: TRBJ2-7
abundance: few
v_gene: TRBV5-5
CDR3nt: TGTGCCAGCAGCTTGGCCCTAGGCCAGCGCGAGCAGTACTTC
CDR3aa: CASSLALGQREQYF

d_gene: TRBD1
j_gene: TRBJ2-5
abundance: NA
v_gene: TRBV7-9
CDR3nt: TGTGCCAGCAGCTTAAAGGGGGCTGGGGAGACCCAGTACTTC
CDR3aa: CASSLKGAGETQYF

d_gene: TRBD1
j_gene: TRBJ1-5
abundance: NA
v_gene: TRBV28
CDR3nt: TGTGCCAGCAATGGGCCGGGACAGGGGGATCAGCCCCAGCATTTT
CDR3aa: CASNGPGQGDQPQHF

d_gene: NA
j_gene: TRBJ2-7
abundance: NA
v_gene: TRBV20-1
CDR3nt: TGCAGTGCTACCCGGCGGTGGCTAGCGACCTACGAGCAGTACTTC
CDR3aa: CSATRRWLATYEQYF

d_gene: TRBD2
j_gene: TRBJ2-7
abundance: NA
v_gene: TRBV4-3
CDR3nt: TGCGCCAGCAGCCGAGGGACACTAGCGGGCCTCTACGAGCAGTACTTC
CDR3aa: CASSRGTLAGLYEQYF

d_gene: NA
j_gene: TRBJ2-7
abundance: NA
v_gene: TRBV29-1
CDR3nt: TGCAGCGTGGCCGGGACACAGAGGACCTACGAGCAGTACTTC
CDR3aa: CSVAGTQRTYEQYF

d_gene: NA
j_gene: TRBJ2-7
abundance: few
v_gene: TRBV6-2/TRBV6-3
CDR3nt: TGTGCCAGCAGCCACAGACCCGTCTACGAGCAGTACTTC
CDR3aa: CASSHRPVYEQYF

d_gene: TRBD2
j_gene: TRBJ2-3
abundance: NA
v_gene: TRBV24-1
CDR3nt: TGTGCCACCAGTGAACCTAGCGGGAGGGGCTCTAGCACAGATACGCAGTATTTT
CDR3aa: CATSEPSGRGSSTDTQYF

d_gene: TRBD2
j_gene: TRBJ2-1
abundance: NA
v_gene: TRBV9
CDR3nt: TGTGCCAGCAGCGCCGCGGGACTAAGACTCAATGAGCAGTTCTTC
CDR3aa: CASSAAGLRLNEQFF

d_gene: TRBD1
j_gene: TRBJ1-6
abundance: NA
v_gene: TRBV20-1
CDR3nt: TGCAGTGCTAGAGATCAGGCAGGGGGCGATTCACCCCTCCACTTT
CDR3aa: CSARDQAGGDSPLHF

d_gene: NA
j_gene: TRBJ2-1
abundance: NA
v_gene: TRBV21-1
CDR3nt: TGTGCCAGCAGACCCGATGAGAGGCGGGAGGGCCGGGAGCAGTTCTTC
CDR3aa: CASRPDERREGREQFF

d_gene: TRBD1
j_gene: TRBJ2-7
abundance: NA
v_gene: TRBV29-1
CDR3nt: TGCAGCGTTGATTGGCAGGGGGCCGGTTCCTACGAGCAGTACTTC
CDR3aa: CSVDWQGAGSYEQYF